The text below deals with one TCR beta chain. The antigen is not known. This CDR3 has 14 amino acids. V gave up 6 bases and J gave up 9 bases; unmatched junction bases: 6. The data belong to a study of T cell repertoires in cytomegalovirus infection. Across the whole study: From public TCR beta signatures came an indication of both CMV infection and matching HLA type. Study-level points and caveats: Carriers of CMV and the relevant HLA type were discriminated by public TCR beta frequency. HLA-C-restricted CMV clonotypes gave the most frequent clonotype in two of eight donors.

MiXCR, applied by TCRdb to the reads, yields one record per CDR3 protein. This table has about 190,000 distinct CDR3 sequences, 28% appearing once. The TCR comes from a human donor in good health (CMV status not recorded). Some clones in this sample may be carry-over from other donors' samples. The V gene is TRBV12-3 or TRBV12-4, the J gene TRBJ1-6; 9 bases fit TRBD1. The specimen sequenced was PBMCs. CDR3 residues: CASRRDREVSPLHF. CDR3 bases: TGTGCCAGCAGGCGGGACAGGGAGGTTTCACCCCTCCACTTT.